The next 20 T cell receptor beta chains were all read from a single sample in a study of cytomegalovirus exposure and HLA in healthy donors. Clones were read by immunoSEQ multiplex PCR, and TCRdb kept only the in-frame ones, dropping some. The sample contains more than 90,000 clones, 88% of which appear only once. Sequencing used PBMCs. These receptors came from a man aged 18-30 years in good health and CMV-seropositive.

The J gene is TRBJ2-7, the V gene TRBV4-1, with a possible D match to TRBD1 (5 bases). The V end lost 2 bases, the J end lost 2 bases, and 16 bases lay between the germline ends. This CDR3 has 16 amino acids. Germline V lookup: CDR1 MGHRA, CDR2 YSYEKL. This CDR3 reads CASSQIFQGRPYEQYF. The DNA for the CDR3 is TGCGCCAGCAGCCAAATTTTTCAGGGTCGGCCCTACGAGCAGTACTTC.

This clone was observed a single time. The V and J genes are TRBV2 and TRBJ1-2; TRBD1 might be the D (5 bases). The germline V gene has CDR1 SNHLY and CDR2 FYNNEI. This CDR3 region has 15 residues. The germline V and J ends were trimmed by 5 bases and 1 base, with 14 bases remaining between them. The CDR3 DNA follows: TGTGCCAGCAGTATGCAGGGAATGGGTAACTATGGCTACACCTTC. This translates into CASSMQGMGNYGYTF.

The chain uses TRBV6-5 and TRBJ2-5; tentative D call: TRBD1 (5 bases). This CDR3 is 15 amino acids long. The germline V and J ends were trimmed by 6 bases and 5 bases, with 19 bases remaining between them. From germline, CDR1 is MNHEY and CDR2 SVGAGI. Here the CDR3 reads CASRSGQGGRETQYF. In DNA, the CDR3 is TGTGCCAGCAGATCCGGACAAGGTGGACGGGAGACCCAGTACTTC.

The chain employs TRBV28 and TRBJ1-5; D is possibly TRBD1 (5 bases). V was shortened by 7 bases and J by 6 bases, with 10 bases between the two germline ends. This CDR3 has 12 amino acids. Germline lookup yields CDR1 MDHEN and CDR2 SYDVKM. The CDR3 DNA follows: TGTGCCAGCATCAAGGACACTCAGCCCCAGCATTTT. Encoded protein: CASIKDTQPQHF.

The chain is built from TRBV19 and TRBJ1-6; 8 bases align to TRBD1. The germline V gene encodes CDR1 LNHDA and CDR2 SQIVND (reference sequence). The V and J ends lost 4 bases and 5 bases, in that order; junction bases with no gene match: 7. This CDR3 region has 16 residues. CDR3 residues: CASSSGQGRDNSPLHF. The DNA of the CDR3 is TGTGCCAGTAGTAGCGGACAGGGCAGGGATAATTCACCCCTCCACTTT. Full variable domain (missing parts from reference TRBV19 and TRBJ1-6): DGGITQSPKYLFRKEGQNVTLSCEQNLNHDAMYWYRQDPGQGLRLIYYSQIVNDFQKGDIAEGYSVSREKKESFPLTVTSAQKNPTAFYLCASSSGQGRDNSPLHFGNGTRLTVT.

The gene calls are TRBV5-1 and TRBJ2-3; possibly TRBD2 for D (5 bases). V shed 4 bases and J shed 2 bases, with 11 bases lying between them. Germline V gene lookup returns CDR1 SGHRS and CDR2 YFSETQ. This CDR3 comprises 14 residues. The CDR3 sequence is CASSGGGYTDTQYF. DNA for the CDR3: TGCGCCAGCAGCGGAGGCGGCTACACAGATACGCAGTATTTT.

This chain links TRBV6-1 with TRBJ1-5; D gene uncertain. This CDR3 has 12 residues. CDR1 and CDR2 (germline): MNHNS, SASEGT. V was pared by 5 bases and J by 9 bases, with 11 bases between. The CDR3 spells CASSPREGPQHF. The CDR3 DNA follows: TGTGCCAGCAGTCCCCGGGAGGGGCCCCAGCATTTT.

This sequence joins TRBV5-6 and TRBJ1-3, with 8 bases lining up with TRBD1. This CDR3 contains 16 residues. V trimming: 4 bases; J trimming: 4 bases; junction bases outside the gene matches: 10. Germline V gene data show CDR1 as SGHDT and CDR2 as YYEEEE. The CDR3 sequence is CASSRLDREGGNTIYF. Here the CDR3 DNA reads TGTGCCAGCAGCCGACTGGACAGGGAAGGAGGAAACACCATATATTTT.

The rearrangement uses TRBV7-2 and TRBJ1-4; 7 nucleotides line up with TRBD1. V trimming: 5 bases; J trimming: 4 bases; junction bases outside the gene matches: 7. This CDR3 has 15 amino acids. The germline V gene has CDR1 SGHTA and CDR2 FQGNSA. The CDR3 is CASSLRAGGNEKLFF. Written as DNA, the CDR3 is TGTGCCAGCAGCCTCCGGGCAGGGGGTAATGAAAAACTGTTTTTT.

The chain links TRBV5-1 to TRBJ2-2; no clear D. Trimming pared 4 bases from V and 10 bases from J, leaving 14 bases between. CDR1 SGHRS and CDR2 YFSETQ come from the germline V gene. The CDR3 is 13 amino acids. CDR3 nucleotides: TGCGCCAGCAGCCTCCCCCCCACACAGGAGCTGTTTTTT. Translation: CASSLPPTQELFF.

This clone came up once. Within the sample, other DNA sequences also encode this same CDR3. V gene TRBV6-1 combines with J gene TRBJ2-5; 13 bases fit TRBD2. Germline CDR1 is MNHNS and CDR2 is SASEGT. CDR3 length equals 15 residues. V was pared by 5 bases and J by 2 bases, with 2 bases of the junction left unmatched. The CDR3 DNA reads TGTGCCAGCAGTACACTAGCGGGGGGGCAAGAGACCCAGTACTTC. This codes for CASSTLAGGQETQYF.

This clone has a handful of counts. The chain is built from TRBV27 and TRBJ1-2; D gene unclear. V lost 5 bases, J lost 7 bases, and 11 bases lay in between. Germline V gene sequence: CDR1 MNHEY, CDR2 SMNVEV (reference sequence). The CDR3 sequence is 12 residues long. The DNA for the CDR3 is TGTGCCAGCAGTGCAGATCGGGGTGGCTACACCTTC. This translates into CASSADRGGYTF.

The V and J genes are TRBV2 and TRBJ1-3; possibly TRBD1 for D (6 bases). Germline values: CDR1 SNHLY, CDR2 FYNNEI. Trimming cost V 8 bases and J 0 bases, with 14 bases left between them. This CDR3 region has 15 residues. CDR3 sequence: CASVPQGGSGNTIYF. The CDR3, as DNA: TGTGCCAGCGTCCCACAGGGCGGCTCTGGAAACACCATATATTTT.

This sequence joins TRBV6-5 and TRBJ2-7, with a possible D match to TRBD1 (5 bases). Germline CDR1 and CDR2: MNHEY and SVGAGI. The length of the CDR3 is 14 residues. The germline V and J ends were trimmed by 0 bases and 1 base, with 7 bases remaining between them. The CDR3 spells CASSYSDSSYEQYF. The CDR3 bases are TGTGCCAGCAGTTACTCTGACAGTTCCTACGAGCAGTACTTC.

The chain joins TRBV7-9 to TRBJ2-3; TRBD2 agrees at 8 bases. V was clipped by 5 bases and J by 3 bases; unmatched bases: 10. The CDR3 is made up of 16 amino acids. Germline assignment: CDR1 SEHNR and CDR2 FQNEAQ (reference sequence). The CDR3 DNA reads TGTGCCAGCAGCATTGGGACTAGTTTAGGAACAGATACGCAGTATTTT. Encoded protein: CASSIGTSLGTDTQYF.

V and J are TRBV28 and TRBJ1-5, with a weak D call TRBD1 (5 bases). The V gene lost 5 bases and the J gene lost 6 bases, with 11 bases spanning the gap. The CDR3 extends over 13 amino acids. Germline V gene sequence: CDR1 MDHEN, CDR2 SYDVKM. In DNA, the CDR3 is TGTGCCAGCAGTCTAACGGGGGGTCAGCCCCAGCATTTT. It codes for CASSLTGGQPQHF.

The CDR3 sequence: CASSLGLGALGEKLFF. The DNA of the CDR3 is TGTGCCAGCAGTTTAGGCCTGGGGGCTCTAGGTGAAAAACTGTTTTTT. The gene calls are TRBV27 and TRBJ1-4; D might be TRBD1 (6 bases). V was pared by 2 bases and J by 7 bases, with 17 bases between. Germline V gene data show CDR1 as MNHEY and CDR2 as SMNVEV (reference sequence). CDR3 length: 16 residues.

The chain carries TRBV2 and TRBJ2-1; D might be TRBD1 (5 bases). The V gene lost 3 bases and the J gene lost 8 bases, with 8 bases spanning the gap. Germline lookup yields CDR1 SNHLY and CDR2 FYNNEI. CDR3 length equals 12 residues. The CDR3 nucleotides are TGTGCCAGCAGTGACAGGGATCATGAGCAGTTCTTC. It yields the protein CASSDRDHEQFF.

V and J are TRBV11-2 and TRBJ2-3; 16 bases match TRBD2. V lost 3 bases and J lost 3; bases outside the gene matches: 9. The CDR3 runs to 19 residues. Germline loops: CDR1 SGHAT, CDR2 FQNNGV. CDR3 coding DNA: TGTGCCAGCAGCTTGGGACTAGCGGGGGGGCTAATGGGTACAGATACGCAGTATTTT. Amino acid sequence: CASSLGLAGGLMGTDTQYF. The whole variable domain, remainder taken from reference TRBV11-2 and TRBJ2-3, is EAGVAQSPRYKIIEKRQSVAFWCNPISGHATLYWYQQILGQGPKLLIQFQNNGVVDDSQLPKDRFSAERLKGVDSTLKIQPAKLEDSAVYLCASSLGLAGGLMGTDTQYFGPGTRLTVL.

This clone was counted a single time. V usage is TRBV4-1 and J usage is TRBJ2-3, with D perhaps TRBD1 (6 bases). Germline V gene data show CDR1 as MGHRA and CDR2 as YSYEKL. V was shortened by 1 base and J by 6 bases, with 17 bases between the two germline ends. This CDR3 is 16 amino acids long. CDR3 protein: CASSQVGRGEGDTQYF. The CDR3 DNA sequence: TGCGCCAGCAGCCAAGTAGGCAGGGGCGAAGGGGATACGCAGTATTTT.